The sequence of this T cell receptor (beta chain) was determined in a study of cytomegalovirus exposure and HLA in healthy donors. Overall study: Under 90% of a few hundred genotyped donors fell in the Caucasian-associated ancestry cluster.

The study ran its PCR with 60 Vbeta and 13 Jbeta primers. Generated by immunoSEQ multiplex PCR, the TCRdb table keeps only in-frame clones and is missing some. The sample consists of 110,000 to 150,000 clones, around 82% of them appearing once. Findings and limits, study-wide: Across HLA loci, a later analysis found differing TCR association rates, with DRB1 most and HLA-C fewest.

Deletions cut 5 bases from V and 1 base from J, with 8 bases between. Per germline, CDR1 LNHDA and CDR2 SQIVND (reference sequence). The CDR3 totals 13 residues. On this clone: Antigen: not known.

Source material: PBMCs. This clonotype was sampled from a man aged 18 to 30 in good health and CMV-seropositive. The rearrangement uses TRBV19 and TRBJ1-1; no firm D call. The CDR3 DNA follows: TGTGCCAGTAGTCCCTCAGAGAACACTGAAGCTTTCTTT. This codes for CASSPSENTEAFF.